This T cell receptor (beta chain) was obtained from a study of Ad26.COV2.S vaccination and SARS-CoV-2 variants (dated by TCRdb to the early 2020s). About the full investigation: Vaccine-arm donors were drawn from COV1001, a multicentre, randomized, double-blind, placebo-controlled phase I-IIa trial of Ad26.COV2.S in healthy adults. Investigators did not know the trial group allocation while performing experiments and assessing outcomes. The TCR-sequenced set comprised around 30 samples: approximately 20 Ad26.COV2.S vaccine recipients, 5 placebo recipients and 8 SARS-CoV-2 convalescent individuals. Ad26.COV2.S was given intramuscularly at 5x10^10 or 1x10^11 viral particles, as a single shot or as two shots 56 days apart. Sequencing of the TCRbeta repertoire served to evaluate the specificity and breadth of SARS-CoV-2-reactive T cell receptors following Ad26.COV2.S vaccination. Participants in the trial were split at random into five groups of five each, receiving low-dose or high-dose Ad26.COV2.S once or twice, or else placebo on both occasions.

Summary of the overall study and its limitations: The authors noted that the TCR breadth and depth analyses may have underestimated total T cell responses. Higher spike-specific TCR breadth was observed in Ad26.COV2.S recipients than in placebo recipients (P = 0.0014). Substantial breadth of spike-specific CD8+ and CD4+ T cell responses was reported after vaccination. The study was not powered to compare responses between vaccine doses or regimens. Non-spike TCR breadth was comparable between vaccine and placebo recipients, consistent with the vaccine containing only spike.

To note about this clone: This clone's antigen is unknown. It has no much larger one-base neighbor in the sample; base qualities were not kept.

The immunoSEQ Assay was used to sequence TCRbeta CDR3 regions. After extraction, genomic DNA underwent amplification by bias-controlled multiplex PCR, followed by high-throughput sequencing. The paper's data handling went like this. Collapsing and filtering of sequences were performed to quantify the absolute abundance of each unique TCRbeta CDR3 region. Usable DNA was measured by amplifying reference genes present in all nucleated cells, and TCRbeta template counts were normalized to that usable DNA to estimate T cell fraction. Repertoire TCRs were annotated as SARS-CoV-2-specific when V gene, CDR3 amino acid sequence and J gene were exactly matched to a known reactive TCR set. The reference SARS-CoV-2 TCR set was obtained from MIRA and was filtered for enrichment in COVID-19-positive ImmuneCODE repertoires, whereby public or cross-reactive TCRs were removed. Using the MIRA antigens, annotated TCRs were further analysed by specific ORF or by position within an ORF. Depth was the summed frequency of annotated unique rearrangements, while breadth was defined as annotated unique rearrangements over total unique productive rearrangements. Group comparisons of TCR breadth used two-sided Wilcoxon rank-sum tests. In its TCRdb copy, this immuneACCESS table keeps in-frame sequences only and misses some clones. Where compared with another copy, unresolved V genes explain less than half of these, and the others have no known cause. V and J calls plus clone size are reproduced from that table; the DNA served to infer D and trimming. The sample table holds 200,000 to 250,000 clones, of which approximately 88% were seen once. The ten top clones hold around 11% of the sample.

The CDR3 spans 16 residues, from the cysteine through the phenylalanine. Only the CDR3 portion is preserved as DNA: 48 bases, with reading frame beginning at the first base. For CDR1 and CDR2, the germline V gene lists ENHRY and SYGVKD. Trimming takes 6 bases from V and 2 bases from J, and the germline ends sit 17 bases apart. The sample's treatment or condition, from its label and the paper: around 19 received Ad26.COV2.S at low or high dose, single or two shots; about 5 received placebo; per-sample allocation not given. For vaccine and placebo recipients, repertoires were sequenced using samples collected on day 63 after the first injection. Between 29 July and 7 August 2020, Cohort 1b enrolled about 27 adults aged 18-55 years at one site in Boston, USA. Ad26.COV2.S was a replication-incompetent adenovirus type 26 vector expressing a prefusion-stabilized SARS-CoV-2 spike protein from the original Wuhan strain.

The chain is made from TRBV10-3 and TRBJ1-5; a tentative D match to TRBD1 spans 5 bases. The starting material was peripheral blood, obtained in a trial of Ad26.COV2.S vaccine versus placebo. The sequence was obtained from a person between 18 and 60 years old who received the Ad26.COV2.S COVID-19 vaccine or a placebo. The CDR3 sequence is CAISSKIQGGNQPQHF. In nucleotides, the sequence is TGTGCCATCAGCTCGAAAATCCAGGGTGGCAATCAGCCCCAGCATTTT.